Here is one T cell receptor (beta chain) with its context. Many counts were recorded for this clonotype. Its recognized antigen is unknown. No quality values exist for individual bases; no much larger clone is one base distant. These data are taken from a study of human T cells and chemical hapten exposure (dated by TCRdb to the early 2020s). Some background on the complete study: For sensitization, 2% DPC in acetone was applied to a 2 cm by 2 cm area of upper inner arm skin. Patch tests used Finn chambers with 0.01% DPC on the upper back, scored after 6 days by International Contact Dermatitis Research Group standards. Alopecia areata with under or over 50% scalp involvement, alopecia totalis and alopecia universalis were represented in the patient cohort, which was mostly female. Nearly 30 alopecia patients provided blood for TCR sequencing at one to four time points (pre-sensitization, 2, 6 and 24 weeks). Blood samples were taken from patients before sensitization (week 0) and at 2, 6 and about 24 weeks after DPC sensitization. The libraries were sequenced as a pool, and the TCR yield per sample differed mostly because of small variations in library volumes within the pool. Throughout the roughly 25-week study period, patients were also given weekly therapeutic DPC doses on the scalp. Peripheral blood TCR repertoire changes were tracked in vivo in alopecia patients during primary and secondary sensitization to the hapten diphenylcyclopropenone (DPC).

Beyond this particular receptor, the publication reports: Compared with pre-sensitization or healthy control sets, expanded TCRs formed significantly more large CDR3 similarity clusters, which is consistent with antigen-driven responses. The number of TCRs above 1 in 1000 frequency did not change with DPC sensitization; there was no evidence of global repertoire structure alterations. After repeated subsampling, the strength of the expansion versus patch-test correlation and the threshold at which it became significant changed. Patch test score was positively correlated with the number of PT1 expanded TCRs, with significance at thresholds 8, 16 and 32 but not at 4. Because every patient had alopecia, a presumed autoimmune disease, the patients' immune response might differ from that of healthy individuals.

For CDR1 and CDR2, the germline V gene lists KGHSH and LQKENI. Trimming costs V 0 bases and J 2 bases, and their ends lie 16 bases apart. The CDR3 spans 17 residues, from the cysteine through the phenylalanine. Left in the record is the CDR3 DNA by itself, 51 bases read in frame from the first base. The time point label of this sample denotes: pre-sensitization, week 0. Explained via the paper, the treatment or condition label denotes: therapeutic diphenylcyclopropenone sensitization with weekly scalp DPC. At each patch-test visit, blood was drawn before the patch test was applied. To be eligible, patients had to be aged 18 to 70, diagnosed with alopecia and judged suitable for DPC therapy, while pregnant patients were excluded. Unfractionated whole blood was collected in Tempus Blood RNA tubes, and total RNA was extracted from that blood. Receptors were amplified or captured by RACE. The run used a NextSeq 500. During library preparation, unique molecular identifiers were attached to individual cDNA molecules so that TCRs could be counted in a quantitative, reproducible way. Both TCR alpha and TCR beta chains were sequenced from each blood RNA sample. On the study's bioinformatics: The median number of TCRs per sample was 90,000 to 100,000, ranging from about 20,000 to 690,600. V, J and CDR3 annotation of the TCR reads was carried out using the Decombinator software suite. To make PS versus PT1 abundance plots, every sample was subsampled to the same number of TCRs (28,000). Expanded TCRs were defined as absent before sensitization and observed at least eight times at the 2-week time point. Using fastp trimming at Q25 and MiXCR clonotype assembly, TCRdb reanalyzed the public sequencing data and kept in-frame beta chains. A single entry per CDR3 protein holds the most common genes and DNA from its merged rows. The authors' filters were not applied to this entry. This sample has under 300,000 distinct CDR3 sequences in its table, and 7% to 10% of those were observed once. The ten most abundant clones make up over 2% of the sample.

The rearrangement joined TRBV18 to TRBJ1-1; confidence is insufficient to name the D gene. The sequences come from whole blood, collected in connection with sensitization to the hapten diphenylcyclopropenone (DPC). The source is a woman aged 40-49 years with alopecia areata. Some clones in this sample may be carry-over from other donors' samples. The DNA reads TGTGCCAGCTCACCACCGGGGTTTACTCCCAAAAACACTGAAGCTTTCTTT. The resulting protein is CASSPPGFTPKNTEAFF.